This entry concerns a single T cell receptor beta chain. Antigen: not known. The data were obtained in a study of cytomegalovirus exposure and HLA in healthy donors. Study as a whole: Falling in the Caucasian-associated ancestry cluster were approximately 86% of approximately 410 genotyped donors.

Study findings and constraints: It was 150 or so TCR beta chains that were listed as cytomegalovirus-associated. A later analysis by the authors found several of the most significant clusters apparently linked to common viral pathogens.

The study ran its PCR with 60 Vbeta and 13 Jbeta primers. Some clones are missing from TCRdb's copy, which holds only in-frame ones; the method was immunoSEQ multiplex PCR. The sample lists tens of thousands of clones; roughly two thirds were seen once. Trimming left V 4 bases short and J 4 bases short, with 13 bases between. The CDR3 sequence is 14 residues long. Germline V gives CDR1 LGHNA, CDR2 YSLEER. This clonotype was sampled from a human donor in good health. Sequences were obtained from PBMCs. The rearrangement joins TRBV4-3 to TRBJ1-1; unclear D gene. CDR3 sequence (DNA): TGCGCCAGCAGCCTGGCCCCACGGGGCACTGAAGCTTTCTTT. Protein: CASSLAPRGTEAFF.